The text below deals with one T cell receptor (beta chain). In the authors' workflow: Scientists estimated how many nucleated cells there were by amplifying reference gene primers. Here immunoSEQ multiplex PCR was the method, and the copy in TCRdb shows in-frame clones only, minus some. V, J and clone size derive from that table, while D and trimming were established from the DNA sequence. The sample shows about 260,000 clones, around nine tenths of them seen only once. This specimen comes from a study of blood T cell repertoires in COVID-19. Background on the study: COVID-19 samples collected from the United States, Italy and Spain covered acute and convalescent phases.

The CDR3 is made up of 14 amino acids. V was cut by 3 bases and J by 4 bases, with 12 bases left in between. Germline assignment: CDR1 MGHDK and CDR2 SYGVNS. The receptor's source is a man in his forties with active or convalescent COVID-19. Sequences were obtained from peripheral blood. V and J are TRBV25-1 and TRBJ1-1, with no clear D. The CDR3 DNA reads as TGTGCCAGCAGTGATGGCAGGCGGGCCACTGAAGCTTTCTTT. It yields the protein CASSDGRRATEAFF.